This TCR beta chain was found in a study of CD8 T cells in ankylosing spondylitis. V lost 4 bases, J lost 4 bases, and 3 bases stayed unmatched. The CDR3 length is 14 residues. For TCR beta, libraries came from quantitative 5'-RACE with molecular barcodes. TCRdb called the 5' RACE reads again in MiXCR, with one record for every CDR3 protein. The table has roughly 700,000 distinct CDR3 sequences, around 20% seen once. Findings and limits, study-wide: Characteristic of ankylosing spondylitis blood, it appeared, was a TCR beta motif comprising roughly 8 highly homologous variants. Reports of some motif variants in reactive arthritis synovial fluid and blood predate this one.

This clonotype was seen a few times. Its target is unknown. The rearrangement links TRBV12-3 or TRBV12-4 to TRBJ2-7; 11 bases align to TRBD2. The receptor's source is a male donor with ankylosing spondylitis. The specimen sequenced was blood, either unsorted or a sorted T cell fraction (not recorded which). The CDR3 region has the DNA TGTGCCAGCAGTTGGGGGACTAGCGGTTACGAGCAGTACTTC. Translating it yields CASSWGTSGYEQYF.